This TCR beta chain was recovered during a study of CD8+CD57+ T cells in acquired aplastic anemia. Study background: Around 3.5 ug was the average amount of DNA from sorted CD4+ and CD8+ cells.

This clonotype was recorded many times. Per the germline V gene, CDR1 is MDHEN and CDR2 is SYDVKM. Trimming took 6 bases from V and 0 from J; bases not matched to a gene: 7. The CDR3 is 15 residues long. TCR beta VDJ and CDR3 profiling used genomic DNA as template. TCRdb re-derived calls from the reads in MiXCR, one entry per CDR3 protein. Found here are approximately 190,000 distinct CDR3 sequences, under 55% of them singletons; the top ten hold 8.5% to 10%. Sequenced patients had shown CD8+CD57+ cell expansion by flow cytometry. Everyone among the patients had severe acquired aplastic anemia. The TCR comes from a human donor with aplastic anemia. The gene calls are TRBV28 and TRBJ2-5; TRBD1 agrees at 7 bases. Material: sorted CD4+, CD8+, or CD8+CD57+ T cells (not recorded which) from PBMCs. CDR3 sequence (DNA): TGTGCCAGCAGCCCCGGGACAGCGTACCAAGAGACCCAGTACTTC. Protein sequence: CASSPGTAYQETQYF.